A selection of T cell receptor beta chains follows, all from one sample in a study of Ad26.COV2.S vaccination and SARS-CoV-2 variants. Produced via immunoSEQ multiplex PCR; TCRdb's table is partial and in-frame only. The repertoire includes approximately 150,000 clones, about nine tenths of them detected once, and 4% to 6% sits in the top ten. Sequenced material: peripheral blood, taken after recovery from COVID-19. These receptors were collected from a human donor who had recovered from COVID-19. Each CDR3 is given without its conserved first and last residue. The order of the fields is V gene, J gene, CDR3 length, CDR3 protein.

V: TRBV7-2
J: TRBJ1-6
length: 15
CDR3: ASSYNSRQIYNSPLH

V: TRBV19
J: TRBJ1-6
length: 17
CDR3: ASSIVGDRGSSYNSPLH

V: TRBV28
J: TRBJ1-6
length: 11
CDR3: ASSFRGGSPLH

V: TRBV6-6
J: TRBJ2-7
length: 12
CDR3: ASSPTGGTYEQY

V: TRBV7-2
J: TRBJ1-4
length: 14
CDR3: ASSPTYLRPPEKLF

V: TRBV11-2
J: TRBJ1-4
length: 11
CDR3: ASSPQGLEKLF

V: TRBV18
J: TRBJ2-3
length: 13
CDR3: ASSPQRLETDTQY

V: TRBV18
J: TRBJ1-1
length: 11
CDR3: ASSPAVDTEAF

V: TRBV13
J: TRBJ1-2
length: 14
CDR3: ASSVRTGAKLNGYT

V: TRBV7-2
J: TRBJ2-6
length: 14
CDR3: ASSYNRGNGANVLT

V: TRBV7-2
J: TRBJ2-7
length: 13
CDR3: ASSLRWGSSYEQY

V: TRBV6-6
J: TRBJ1-6
length: 12
CDR3: ASSTGQLNSPLH

V: TRBV19
J: TRBJ2-4
length: 11
CDR3: ASSMDTKNIQY